The TCR beta chain under discussion was sequenced for a study of cytomegalovirus exposure and HLA in healthy donors. This CDR3 has 12 amino acids. Germline V gives CDR1 MNHEY, CDR2 SVGAGI. V gave up 6 bases and J gave up 8 bases; unmatched junction bases: 5. General observations from the study: According to a subsequent analysis, TCR clusters from the first cohort were inclined to appear together in the 120 validation repertoires.

Libraries were prepared by immunoSEQ multiplex PCR; TCRdb keeps only in-frame clonotypes and omits some of them. The sample lists 150,000 or so clones, 65% to 90% occurring once. Turning to this clone: Its antigen is undetermined.

J is TRBJ1-2 and V is TRBV6-5; the match to TRBD1 covers 8 bases. The TCR comes from a man aged 18 to 30 in good health and CMV-seropositive. The sequencing sample was made of PBMCs. CDR3 nucleotides: TGTGCCAGCAGCTACGGACAGGGAGGCTACACCTTC. Translating gives CASSYGQGGYTF.